A selection of T cell receptor beta chains follows, all from one sample in a study of technical replicates of blood from a handful of donors. Profiling relied on immunoSEQ multiplex PCR, and the TCRdb table lists in-frame clones only, not all of them. The data hold tens of thousands of clones, with around 94% observed a single time. Material: T cells isolated from PBMCs. These receptors were taken from a human donor in good health. CDR3s leave out the opening cysteine and the closing phenylalanine or tryptophan. A D gene is named only where the DNA matches it firmly.

>TRBV5-1|TRBD1|TRBJ2-1
ASSLGQGANEQF
>TRBV28|NA|TRBJ2-3
ASSPINKLSGRTDTQY
>TRBV27|NA|TRBJ1-1
ASSYNAWLNTEAF
>TRBV18|NA|TRBJ1-5
ASSRGETGLNQPQH
>TRBV27|TRBD2|TRBJ2-3
ASSPSPGGLPDTQY
>TRBV30|TRBD2|TRBJ2-3
AWSKLAGATDTQY
>TRBV5-1|NA|TRBJ1-2
ASSLAGQSYGYT
>TRBV28|NA|TRBJ1-5
ATLGSDQPQH
>TRBV19|NA|TRBJ2-1
ASSRRDWDEQF
>TRBV19|TRBD2|TRBJ2-1
ASSSLAGVYNEQF
>TRBV18|TRBD2|TRBJ2-1
ASSPRVTSGRGSYNEQF
>TRBV29-1|TRBD1|TRBJ1-5
SVEVRTGKLNQPQH
>TRBV7-2|NA|TRBJ1-5
ASSLARGFNQPQH
>TRBV5-1|TRBD1|TRBJ2-7
ASSPDRGHEQY
>TRBV6-5|TRBD1|TRBJ1-2
ASSTPRTGGYGYT
>TRBV10-3|NA|TRBJ1-5
AIKLTGAYSNQPQH
>TRBV4-1|TRBD2|TRBJ2-1
ASSSYTGAGDYNEQF
>TRBV5-4|TRBD2|TRBJ2-2
ASSFQAGGDTGELF
>TRBV7-8|TRBD1|TRBJ1-2
ASSPSGRDRDWTNYGYT
>TRBV28|NA|TRBJ2-5
ASTTSQETQY